The next 26 T cell receptor beta chains were all read from a single sample in a study of OX40 agonist ivuxolimab in advanced cancers. The data were produced by immunoSEQ multiplex PCR, yet TCRdb's version contains in-frame clones alone and is incomplete. The sample holds about 73,000 clones, around nine tenths seen once. The specimen was CD4+ or CD8+ T cells sorted from blood, collected in a trial of the OX40 agonist ivuxolimab. Source of these receptors: an adult with an advanced solid tumor such as melanoma, head and neck, liver or kidney cancer.

This clone was counted ten times or more. V gene TRBV6-5 combines with J gene TRBJ1-1, with D perhaps TRBD1 (5 bases). The CDR3 consists of 11 residues. Germline V gene lookup returns CDR1 MNHEY and CDR2 SVGAGI. Trimming shortened V by 7 bases and J by 11 bases, and 14 bases separated the two germline ends. In DNA form, the CDR3 reads TGTGCCAGCACAGGGTCCCAAGGGGCTTTCTTT. It yields the protein CASTGSQGAFF.

The V gene is TRBV11-2, the J gene TRBJ1-1; the D is unclear. CDR3 length: 13 amino acids. The V end was cut by 1 base, the J end by 6 bases, with 9 bases between. Looked up from germline, CDR1 is SGHAT and CDR2 is FQNNGV. In DNA, the CDR3 is TGTGCCAGCAGCTTAGGACACAGCGCTGAAGCTTTCTTT. It is translated as CASSLGHSAEAFF.

This clone appeared once. The V gene is TRBV4-1, the J gene TRBJ1-3, with no clear D. V lost 4 bases and J lost 0, with 16 bases in between. Germline values: CDR1 MGHRA, CDR2 YSYEKL. CDR3 length: 17 amino acids. Written as DNA, the CDR3 is TGCGCCAGCAGCCTAACCTTGACACGTCTCTCTGGAAACACCATATATTTT. This translates into CASSLTLTRLSGNTIYF.

This CDR3 reads CASSRSAGADTQYF. For the CDR3, the DNA is TGTGCCAGCAGCCGTAGCGCGGGGGCAGATACGCAGTATTTT. The rearrangement links TRBV14 to TRBJ2-3, with 7 bases that match TRBD2. The length of the CDR3 is 14 residues. Germline trimming cut 4 bases from V and 4 bases from J; bases unmatched to any gene: 5. Germline lookup yields CDR1 SGHDN and CDR2 FVKESK. Looking up the rest from reference TRBV14 and TRBJ2-3 gives the full variable domain: EAGVTQFPSHSVIEKGQTVTLRCDPISGHDNLYWYRRVMGKEIKFLLHFVKESKQDESGMPNNRFLAERTGGTYSTLKVQPAELEDSGVYFCASSRSAGADTQYFGPGTRLTVL.

This clone was counted between two and nine times. V gene TRBV5-1 combines with J gene TRBJ1-2; TRBD1 is a possible D gene (6 bases). In germline, CDR1 is SGHRS, CDR2 YFSETQ. V dropped 0 bases and J dropped 8 bases, with 11 bases sitting between them. The CDR3 has 13 residues. CDR3 nucleotide sequence: TGCGCCAGCAGCTTGGCCTCAGGGGAGGGCTACACCTTC. Protein product: CASSLASGEGYTF.

This clone occurred once. The chain is built from TRBV25-1 and TRBJ1-4, with D maybe TRBD1 (5 bases). Germline CDR1 reads MGHDK; CDR2 reads SYGVNS. V was pared by 8 bases and J by 4 bases, with 14 bases between. The CDR3 sequence is 14 residues long. CDR3 amino acids: CASGAGQINEKLFF. DNA of the CDR3: TGTGCCAGCGGAGCGGGGCAAATTAATGAAAAACTGTTTTTT.

This clone showed up just a few times. The chain carries TRBV4-2 and TRBJ2-3; D may be TRBD2 (7 bases). Per the germline V gene, CDR1 is LGHNA and CDR2 is YNFKEQ. The CDR3 runs 17 residues. Deletions cut 0 bases from V and 3 bases from J, with 16 bases between. CDR3 DNA: TGTGCCAGCAGCCAAGAAAGATGGGGAGGGGGTACAGATACGCAGTATTTT. Its protein is CASSQERWGGGTDTQYF.

The chain has TRBV19 and TRBJ2-3; D is possibly TRBD1 or TRBD2 (8 bases each). Trimming removed 6 bases from V and 6 bases from J, with 25 bases in between. This CDR3 comprises 17 residues. Germline-derived CDR1 and CDR2 are LNHDA and SQIVND (reference sequence). The CDR3 DNA reads as TGTGCCAGTAGCGGACAGGGCGTAGCGGGACGCAAGGATACGCAGTATTTT. Translated, it gives CASSGQGVAGRKDTQYF.

V usage is TRBV12-5 and J usage is TRBJ2-2; 7 nucleotides align to TRBD1. The CDR3 runs to 16 residues. Germline CDR1 LGHNT, CDR2 FRNRAP. V shed 0 bases, J shed 7 bases, and the junction held 8 bases outside the gene matches. In DNA form, the CDR3 reads TGTGCTAGTGGTTTGGTACTGGGGACAGTTATCGGGGAGCTGTTTTTT. Translating it yields CASGLVLGTVIGELFF.

The CDR3 DNA reads as TGTGCCAGTAGTATAGCCCGGACTAGCGGGGTTCGTAGCACAGATACGCAGTATTTT. Translating it yields CASSIARTSGVRSTDTQYF. This sequence joins TRBV19 and TRBJ2-3; TRBD2 agrees at 12 bases. CDR3 size: 19 residues. In germline, CDR1 is LNHDA, CDR2 SQIVND (reference sequence). The V segment lost 1 base and the J segment 0 bases; nucleotides outside the gene matches: 8.

The chain combines TRBV11-2 with TRBJ2-7; 11 bases match TRBD2. After removal of 2 bases from V and 3 bases from J, the junction contained 3 bases not matched to a gene. The CDR3 covers 15 residues. The germline CDR1 and CDR2 sequences are SGHAT and FQNNGV. Here the CDR3 reads CASSLSGTSGYEQYF. CDR3 in DNA: TGTGCCAGCAGCTTATCCGGGACTAGCGGCTACGAGCAGTACTTC. The full variable domain, rest sourced from reference TRBV11-2 and TRBJ2-7, is EAGVAQSPRYKIIEKRQSVAFWCNPISGHATLYWYQQILGQGPKLLIQFQNNGVVDDSQLPKDRFSAERLKGVDSTLKIQPAKLEDSAVYLCASSLSGTSGYEQYFGPGTRLTVT.

CDR3 protein: CAISESAGPNQPQHF. CDR3 nucleotides: TGTGCCATCAGTGAGTCGGCAGGCCCAAATCAGCCCCAGCATTTT. The V gene is TRBV10-3, the J gene TRBJ1-5; D is unclear. V shed 0 bases and J shed 4 bases, with 10 bases lying between them. The CDR3 is 15 amino acids. Germline V gene lookup returns CDR1 ENHRY and CDR2 SYGVKD.

V and J are TRBV10-1 and TRBJ2-1; a weak D match, TRBD1 (5 bases). Trimming shortened V by 6 bases and J by 8 bases, and 17 bases separated the two germline ends. The CDR3 covers 14 residues. Germline V gene data show CDR1 as WNHNN and CDR2 as SYGVQD (reference sequence). The chain's CDR3 is CASSLTAASDEQFF. The CDR3 coding sequence is TGCGCCAGCAGCTTGACAGCCGCTTCGGATGAGCAGTTCTTC.

This clone appeared a few times. This chain joins TRBV21-1 and TRBJ2-7. TRBV21-1 is annotated as a pseudogene. The CDR3 is 12 amino acids. Here the CDR3 DNA reads TGTGCCAGCAGGGACCGCACCTACGAGCAGTACTTC. Translation: CASRDRTYEQYF.

This chain joins TRBV4-1 and TRBJ2-1; TRBD2 matches at 13 bases. The V gene end was trimmed by 3 bases and the J gene end by 4 bases; junction bases not matched to a gene: 6. CDR3 length: 17 amino acids. Germline lookup yields CDR1 MGHRA and CDR2 YSYEKL. The CDR3 bases are TGCGCCAGCAGCCAGGGACTAGCGGGGCCCTTGTACAATGAGCAGTTCTTC. This codes for CASSQGLAGPLYNEQFF.

V and J are TRBV18 and TRBJ2-6; D possibly uses TRBD1 or TRBD2 (5 bases each). This CDR3 is built from 15 residues. V was shortened by 6 bases and J by 2 bases, with 11 bases between the two germline ends. Germline V CDR1 and CDR2: KGHSH, LQKENI. The CDR3 coding sequence is TGTGCCAGCTCGCCCCGGGACGCTGGGGCCAACGTCCTGACTTTC. Protein product: CASSPRDAGANVLTF.

The gene calls are TRBV5-6 and TRBJ1-3, with a possible D match to TRBD1 (5 bases). Germline V gene lookup returns CDR1 SGHDT and CDR2 YYEEEE. The CDR3 has 15 residues. The V end lost 3 bases, the J end lost 0 bases, and 10 bases lay between the germline ends. The CDR3 nucleotides are TGTGCCAGCAGCTACGAGACAGCCTCTGGAAACACCATATATTTT. Translating it yields CASSYETASGNTIYF.

The chain is built from TRBV5-1 and TRBJ2-2, with D possibly TRBD1 on 5 matching bases. The germline V and J ends were trimmed by 0 bases and 5 bases, with 14 bases remaining between them. Germline assignment: CDR1 SGHRS and CDR2 YFSETQ. This CDR3 has 16 residues. CDR3 DNA: TGCGCCAGCAGCTTGGCCGGGTCAGGGTGGACCGGGGAGCTGTTTTTT. Translating it yields CASSLAGSGWTGELFF.

V gene TRBV2 combines with J gene TRBJ1-4, with TRBD1 as a possible D gene (6 bases). The germline V gene has CDR1 SNHLY and CDR2 FYNNEI. This CDR3 comprises 14 residues. Trimming shortened V by 5 bases and J by 3 bases, and 10 bases separated the two germline ends. CDR3 sequence: CASSKQGSNEKLFF. Here the CDR3 DNA reads TGTGCCAGCAGTAAACAGGGTTCTAATGAAAAACTGTTTTTT.

A single count supports this clone. The genes are TRBV20-1 and TRBJ2-7; D gene ambiguous. Germline V gene data show CDR1 as DFQATT and CDR2 as SNEGSKA (reference sequence). The CDR3 totals 11 residues. Trimming shortened V by 3 bases and J by 4 bases, and 7 bases separated the two germline ends. CDR3 DNA sequence: TGCAGTGCTAGTACAGAGTACGAGCAGTACTTC. Translated: CSASTEYEQYF.

This chain connects TRBV5-6 to TRBJ1-2; TRBD1 matches 8 bases. The CDR3 length is 14 residues. Germline V CDR1 and CDR2: SGHDT, YYEEEE. V lost 4 bases, J lost 4 bases, and 6 bases stayed unmatched. The CDR3 reads CASSPQGAAYGYTF. The CDR3 DNA follows: TGTGCCAGCAGCCCCCAGGGGGCCGCCTATGGCTACACCTTC.

The rearrangement uses TRBV5-1 and TRBJ1-1; a possible D gene is TRBD1 (5 bases). The germline V gene encodes CDR1 SGHRS and CDR2 YFSETQ. V shed 4 bases and J shed 0 bases, with 13 bases lying between them. The CDR3 sequence is 15 residues long. The CDR3: CASSLNPTVNTEAFF. CDR3 nucleotides: TGCGCCAGCAGCCTTAACCCGACAGTGAACACTGAAGCTTTCTTT.

This clone was recorded a few times. The chain combines TRBV18 with TRBJ2-2, with TRBD1 matching 10 bases. This CDR3 region has 15 residues. CDR1 and CDR2 (germline): KGHSH, LQKENI. V was pared by 1 base and J by 4 bases, with 0 bases of the junction left unmatched. Written as DNA, the CDR3 is TGTGCCAGCTCACCACGGACAGGGGGCACCGGGGAGCTGTTTTTT. Translating gives CASSPRTGGTGELFF.

The rearrangement uses TRBV11-2 and TRBJ2-7; D perhaps matches TRBD2 (5 bases). V lost 0 bases to trimming and J lost 7 bases, with 13 bases between them. The CDR3 length is 14 residues. Per the germline V gene, CDR1 is SGHAT and CDR2 is FQNNGV. The CDR3 coding sequence is TGTGCCAGCAGCTTAGACGGTAGCGCGAGAGAGCAGTACTTC. This sequence encodes CASSLDGSAREQYF. Full variable domain (rest looked up from reference TRBV11-2 and TRBJ2-7): EAGVAQSPRYKIIEKRQSVAFWCNPISGHATLYWYQQILGQGPKLLIQFQNNGVVDDSQLPKDRFSAERLKGVDSTLKIQPAKLEDSAVYLCASSLDGSAREQYFGPGTRLTVT.

V is TRBV30 and J is TRBJ1-1; 7 bases line up with TRBD1. CDR3 length: 14 residues. After removal of 0 bases from V and 5 bases from J, the junction contained 6 bases not matched to a gene. The germline CDR1 and CDR2 sequences are GTSNPN and SVGIG (reference sequence). The CDR3 region has the DNA TGTGCCTGGAGTGTTATACAGGGGAGGACTGAAGCTTTCTTT. This gives the protein CAWSVIQGRTEAFF.

V and J are TRBV2 and TRBJ1-1; TRBD1 matches at 8 bases. CDR1 and CDR2 from the germline V gene are SNHLY and FYNNEI. V lost 7 bases, J lost 2 bases, and 6 bases stayed unmatched. The CDR3 is 14 residues long. CDR3 DNA sequence: TGTGCCAGCACATCAGACAGGGGTAACACTGAAGCTTTCTTT. Protein product: CASTSDRGNTEAFF.